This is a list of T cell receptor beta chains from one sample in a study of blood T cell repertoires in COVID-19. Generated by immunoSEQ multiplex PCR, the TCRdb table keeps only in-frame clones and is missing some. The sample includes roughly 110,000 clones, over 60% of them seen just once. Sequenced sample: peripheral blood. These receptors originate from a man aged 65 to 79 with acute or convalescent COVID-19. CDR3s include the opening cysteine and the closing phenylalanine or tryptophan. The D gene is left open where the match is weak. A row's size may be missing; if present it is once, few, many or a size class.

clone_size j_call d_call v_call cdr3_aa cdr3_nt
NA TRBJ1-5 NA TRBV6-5 CASTDGEQPQHF TGTGCCAGCACCGACGGGGAGCAGCCCCAGCATTTT
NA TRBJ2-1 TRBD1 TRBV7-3 CASSRTGVDEQFF TGTGCCAGCTCCAGGACAGGGGTCGATGAGCAGTTCTTC
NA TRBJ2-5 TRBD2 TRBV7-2 CASSSVTSGEETQYF TGTGCCAGCAGCTCGGTGACTAGCGGGGAGGAGACCCAGTACTTC
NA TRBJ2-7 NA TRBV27 CASSFQRRAYEQYF TGTGCCAGCAGTTTCCAGCGAAGAGCCTACGAGCAGTACTTC
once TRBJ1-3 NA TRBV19 CASSIVTTGPGNTIYF TGTGCCAGTAGTATAGTTACAACAGGGCCCGGAAACACCATATATTTT
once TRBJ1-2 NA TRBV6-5 CATSWGHGYTF TGTGCCACCTCGTGGGGCCATGGCTACACCTTC
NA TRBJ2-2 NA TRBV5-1 CASSLSGGVPTGELFF TGCGCCAGCAGCTTGAGTGGCGGGGTCCCCACCGGGGAGCTGTTTTTT
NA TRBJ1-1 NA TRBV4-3 CASSQDPNTEAFF TGCGCCAGCAGCCAAGACCCTAACACTGAAGCTTTCTTT
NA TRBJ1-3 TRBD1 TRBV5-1 CASSTQGVGNTIYF TGCGCCAGCAGCACCCAGGGGGTTGGAAACACCATATATTTT
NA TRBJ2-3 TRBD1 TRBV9 CASSPVPQGAGDTQYF TGTGCCAGCAGCCCCGTGCCTCAGGGGGCCGGAGATACGCAGTATTTT
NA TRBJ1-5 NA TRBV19 CASTPGGGNQPQHF TGTGCCAGTACCCCCGGAGGGGGCAATCAGCCCCAGCATTTT
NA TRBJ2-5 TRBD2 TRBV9 CASSPPSGGAGTQYF TGTGCCAGCAGCCCCCCTAGCGGGGGGGCGGGGACCCAGTACTTC
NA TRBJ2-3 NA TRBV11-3 CASSSGWDTQYF TGTGCCAGCAGCTCGGGTTGGGATACGCAGTATTTT
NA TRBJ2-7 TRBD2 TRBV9 CASSVGLAGGLTLYEQYF TGTGCCAGCAGCGTCGGACTAGCGGGGGGGCTAACGCTCTACGAGCAGTACTTC
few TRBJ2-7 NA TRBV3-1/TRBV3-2 CASRRDSQQYF TGTGCCAGCAGACGGGACTCTCAGCAGTACTTC
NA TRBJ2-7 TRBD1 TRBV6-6 CASSYSDRGYEQYF TGTGCCAGCAGTTACTCGGACAGGGGATACGAGCAGTACTTC
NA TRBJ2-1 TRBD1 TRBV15 CATSRPGQGDRNEQFF TGTGCCACCAGCAGACCCGGACAGGGGGATAGGAATGAGCAGTTCTTC
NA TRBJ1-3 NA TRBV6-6 CASSTPGSSGNTIYF TGTGCCAGCAGCACACCGGGGAGCTCTGGAAACACCATATATTTT
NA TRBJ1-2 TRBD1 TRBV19 CAIGQGYGYTF TGTGCCATAGGACAGGGCTATGGCTACACCTTC
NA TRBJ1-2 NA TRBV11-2 CASSSNRVRYGYTF TGTGCCAGCAGCTCCAACAGGGTCCGGTATGGCTACACCTTC
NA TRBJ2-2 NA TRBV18 CASSPGQPNTGELFF TGTGCCAGCTCACCGGGACAACCGAACACCGGGGAGCTGTTTTTT